One T cell receptor beta chain is described in this entry. What this receptor recognizes is not known. No much larger clone is present one base from it, and per-base qualities are unavailable. From the cysteine through the phenylalanine, the CDR3 covers 12 amino acids. Only the CDR3 region is kept as DNA, spanning 36 bases read in frame from base 1. V sheds 3 bases and J sheds 4 bases, leaving 9 bases between their ends. Looking up the germline V gene (reference sequence) yields CDR1 DFQATT and CDR2 SNEGSKA. Ficoll-Paque density gradient centrifugation was the method used to isolate PBMCs. The sequencing machine was an Illumina NovaSeq 6000. cDNA libraries for TCRalpha and TCRbeta were prepared by 5'RACE using constant-segment primers, with sample barcodes and unique molecular identifiers added. Trizol reagent was used to extract RNA from every sample. Libraries were amplified in two PCR steps, with a second sample barcode and Illumina TruSeq adapters added in the second step. Sequencing of libraries was performed on an Illumina NovaSeq with 2 x 150 bp paired-end reads. From the authors' description of their analysis: The reads were demultiplexed and collapsed into UMI-guided consensus sequences using migec v1.2.7. Using mixcr v2.1.11, UMI consensuses were aligned to TRA and TRB V and J templates and then assembled into clonotypes. A clonotype was counted as expanded or contracted only when both edgeR and NoisET called the clonotype significant, with the noise models trained on biological replicates. edgeR calls used a false discovery rate-adjusted p below 0.01 and a log2 fold-change threshold of 1. As an exploratory analysis of dynamics, PCA with hierarchical clustering was applied to max-normalized trajectories of the 1000 most abundant clonotypes. Separately sequenced CD4+ and CD8+ repertoires were used to assign a CD4 or CD8 phenotype to each responding clone. The public sequencing data were trimmed at Q25 with fastp and processed into clonotypes with MiXCR by TCRdb, which kept only in-frame beta chains. CDR3 protein duplicates are merged, each entry listing the most common genes and DNA. The V and J calls, along with clone size, are taken from TCRdb and not from the paper's own processing. The sample records some 260,000 distinct CDR3 sequences, about 16% of which are singletons. Of the sample, approximately 3.5% is held by the ten largest clones.

This sample is drawn from a study of T-cell memory formation after mild COVID-19 (dated by TCRdb to the early 2020s). Concerning the study at large: Most TCR sequence clusters were specific to one of the two donors. In two donors, T-cell clones that expanded and contracted after mild COVID-19 were tracked by sequencing TCRalpha and TCRbeta repertoires over time. The cohort was made up of two young adult volunteers, one female and one male, who were previously healthy. The full study reports these points: Only a couple of mild cases were covered by the study, and larger cohorts that include severe cases with pre-infection samples were considered necessary. Whether the second-wave clones peaking on day 37 were SARS-CoV-2 specific was not confirmed. From day 15 to 85, contracting clones showed balanced CD4/CD8 phenotypes, whereas a second wave of clones that expanded from day 15 to 37 leaned towards CD4+. The detection of some responding clones in pre-infection memory suggests that pre-existing cross-reactive memory T cells joined the SARS-CoV-2 response. Contracting CD4+ clones appeared mostly in the CM and EM memory subsets, whereas CD8+ clones were enriched in EMRA.

The sequence is built from TRBV20-1 and TRBJ1-1; the D gene assignment is ambiguous. The sample consisted of PBMCs or a T cell subset sorted from them (not recorded which). The clonotype was recovered from a man younger than 30 who had mild COVID-19 (a few samples of this study predate the infection). The sample titles of this study are shuffled in the database, so cell type and time point are left out; the donor was told from shared clones. The CDR3 corresponds to CSAREGATEAFF. The sequenced DNA is TGCAGTGCTAGGGAGGGTGCCACTGAAGCTTTCTTT.